This TCR beta chain was sequenced in a study of tumor-infiltrating lymphocytes in primary liver carcinoma (dated by TCRdb to 2017 to 2019). For context, the study as a whole: The five patients, three men and two women aged 30 to 69 years, had hepatocellular carcinoma (four) or combined HCC and intrahepatic cholangiocarcinoma (one). Roughly 3.5 to 7.5 million productive TCRbeta reads were obtained per sample, and no significant difference in read depth was found between tissue types. The study combined TCRbeta repertoire sequencing, expression microarrays and whole-exome sequencing across five regions of each liver tumor, with adjacent normal tissue and blood. The five patients had tumors staged T1-T3 N0M0, with maximum diameters ranging from roughly 4.2 to 10 cm. TCRbeta repertoire sequencing covered some 35 specimens from 5 patients: 25 or so tumor regions, 5 adjacent noncancerous liver tissues and 5 peripheral blood samples. To link TCRbeta repertoire diversity with the local molecular phenotype, the 25 or so tumor region samples were profiled using Agilent mRNA microarrays. Reproducibility between technical replicate repertoires was high, with correlation coefficients above 0.95 and mean shared-clone rates approximately 0.9.

Total RNA and DNA were co-extracted from about 20-30 mg of bulk tissue with the AllPrep DNA/RNA mini kit, without cell sorting. Between November 2015 and 2016, several patients in China with histopathologically diagnosed primary liver carcinoma had surgical resection. Chronic HBV infection was present in the patients, and the patients were treatment-naive at sampling. Each tumor was sampled at five spatially separated regions: the superior, inferior, left-lateral and right-lateral poles and the tumor centre. According to histology, viable tumor cells made up more than 75% of every tumor sample. Each fresh piece of tumor and adjacent tissue was cut in two, with one half stored in RNAlater at -80 degrees C and the other half sent for histology. CDR1 and CDR2 (SGHNT, YENEEA) derive from the germline V gene. Its CDR3 holds 14 amino acids, cysteine through phenylalanine. This entry keeps only the CDR3 DNA: 42 bases, framed from base 1.

This clonotype occurred once. The specificity of this receptor is unknown. The junction and the germline gene differ at one end; a read error may be behind it. TCRbeta-specific cDNA was reverse-transcribed from about 0.45 ug total RNA using a constant-region primer and ProtoScript II reverse transcriptase. TCRbeta libraries were built with three nested multiplex PCR rounds, a slightly modified ARM-PCR procedure. Each of the first two PCR rounds ran for about 10 cycles using multiplex TRBV1-TRBV30 forward primers together with a Cbeta reverse primer. Sample barcodes and Illumina adapters were attached in a final 25-cycle PCR using Deep VentR polymerase. Amplicons of 200-500 bp were gel-purified with a QIAquick gel extraction kit before sequencing. An Illumina HiSeq 2500 was used to sequence the TCRbeta amplicons with 250-bp paired-end reads. Regarding the original processing steps: Quality trimming of reads was performed with Trimmomatic v0.33, and paired reads were merged with FLASH v1.2.11 so that full CDR3 sequences could be recovered. V, D and J germline segments were assigned to the rearranged TCRbeta sequences by MiGEC v1.2.1b. Clonotype statistics and Shannon-Wiener diversity indices were calculated with VDJtools v1.0.0. To reduce sampling bias, subsequent analyses other than the diversity analysis used only the 250 most abundant clonotypes in each sample. TCRdb passed the public sequencing reads through fastp at Q25 and MiXCR, retaining productive beta sequences. For every CDR3 protein sequence, its rows merge into one entry that carries the most common genes and DNA. The V and J calls shown here were made by TCRdb, not taken from the authors' results. Present in this sample are 100,000 to 120,000 distinct CDR3 sequences, roughly 80% of which were seen just once. The ten biggest clones cover about 20% of the sample.

The investigation overall reported the following: Since the samples were bulk and unsorted, there was no way to compare CD4+ and CD8+ T cell repertoires. Because only the TCR beta chain was sequenced and unpaired alpha chains were not captured, true repertoire diversity is likely underestimated. Compared with blood, tumors had a significantly larger share of the repertoire taken up by the top 250 clones (p = 0.039). Just about 7.5-25% of top clones turned up in all five regions of a tumor, which suggests spatial heterogeneity among tumor-infiltrating T cells. Only a few patients were included in the study, and the authors note that the findings should be validated in a larger study. Pairs of tumor regions showed greater repertoire overlap (mean 36%) than tumor-adjacent pairs (roughly 17%) or tumor-blood pairs (approximately 15%), which is consistent with antigen-driven expansion.

The sequenced sample consisted of liver tumor tissue from sampling region 3. The cell subset or site label, read with the paper, signifies: tumor region T3, left-lateral pole. The source is a middle-aged man with primary liver carcinoma and hepatitis B virus infection. The V and J segments used are TRBV11-3 and TRBJ2-1, with the D segment identity uncertain. The DNA reads TGTCCCAGCAGCTTAGGCATCTCGAACAACGAGCACTTCTTC. Its protein reads: CPSSLGISNNEHFF. The CDR3, completed at both ends by the reference TRBV11-3 and TRBJ2-1 genes, gives the full variable domain EAGVVQSPRYKIIEKKQPVAFWCNPISGHNTLYWYLQNLGQGPELLIRYENEEAVDDSQLPKDRFSAERLKGVDSTLKIQPAELGDSAVYLCPSSLGISNNEHFFGPGTRLTVL.